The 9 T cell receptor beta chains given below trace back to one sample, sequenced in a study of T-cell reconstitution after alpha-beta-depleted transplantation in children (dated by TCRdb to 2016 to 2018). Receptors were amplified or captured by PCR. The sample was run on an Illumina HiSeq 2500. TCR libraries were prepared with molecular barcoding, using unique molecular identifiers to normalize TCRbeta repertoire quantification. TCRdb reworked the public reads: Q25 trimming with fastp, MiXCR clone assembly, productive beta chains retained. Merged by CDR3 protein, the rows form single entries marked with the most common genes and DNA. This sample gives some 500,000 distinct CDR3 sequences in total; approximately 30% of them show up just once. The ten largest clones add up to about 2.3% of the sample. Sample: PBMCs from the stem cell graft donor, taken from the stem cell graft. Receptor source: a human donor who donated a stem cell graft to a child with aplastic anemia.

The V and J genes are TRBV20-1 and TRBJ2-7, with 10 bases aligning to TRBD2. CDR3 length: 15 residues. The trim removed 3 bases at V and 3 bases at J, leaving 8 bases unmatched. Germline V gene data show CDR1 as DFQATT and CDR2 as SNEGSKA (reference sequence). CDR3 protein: CSASLAGAQGYEQYF. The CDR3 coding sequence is TGCAGTGCTAGTCTAGCGGGAGCTCAAGGCTACGAGCAGTACTTC.

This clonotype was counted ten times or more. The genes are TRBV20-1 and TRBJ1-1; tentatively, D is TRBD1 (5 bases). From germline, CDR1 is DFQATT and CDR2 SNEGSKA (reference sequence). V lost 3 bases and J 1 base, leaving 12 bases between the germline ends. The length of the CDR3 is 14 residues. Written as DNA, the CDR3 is TGCAGTGCTAGGTTCAGGACAAGGAACACTGAAGCTTTCTTT. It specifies CSARFRTRNTEAFF.

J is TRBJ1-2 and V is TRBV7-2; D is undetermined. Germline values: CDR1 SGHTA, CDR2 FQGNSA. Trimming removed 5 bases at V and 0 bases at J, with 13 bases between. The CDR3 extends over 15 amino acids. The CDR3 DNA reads TGTGCCAGCAGCCCCGACTGGGTGGCTAACTATGGCTACACCTTC. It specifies CASSPDWVANYGYTF.

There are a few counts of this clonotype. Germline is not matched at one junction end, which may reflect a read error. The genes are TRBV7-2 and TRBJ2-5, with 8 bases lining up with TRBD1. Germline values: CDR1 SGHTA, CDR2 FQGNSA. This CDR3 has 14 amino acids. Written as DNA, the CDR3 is TGCGCCAGCAGCGGCCAGGGGGCCCAAGAGACCCAGTACTTC. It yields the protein CASSGQGAQETQYF.

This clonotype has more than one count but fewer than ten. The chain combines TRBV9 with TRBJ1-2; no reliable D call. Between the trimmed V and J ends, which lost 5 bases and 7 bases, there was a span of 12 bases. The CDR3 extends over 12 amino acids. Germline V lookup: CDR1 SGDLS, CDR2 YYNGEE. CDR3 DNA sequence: TGTGCCAGCAGACCCCTTCCCACTGGCTACACCTTC. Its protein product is CASRPLPTGYTF.

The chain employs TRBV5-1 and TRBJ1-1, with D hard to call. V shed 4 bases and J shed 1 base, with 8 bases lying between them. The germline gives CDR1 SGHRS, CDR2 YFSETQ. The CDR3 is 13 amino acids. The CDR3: CASSPISNTEAFF. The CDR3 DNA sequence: TGCGCCAGCAGCCCTATCTCGAACACTGAAGCTTTCTTT. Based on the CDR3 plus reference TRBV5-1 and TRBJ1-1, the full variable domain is KAGVTQTPRYLIKTRGQQVTLSCSPISGHRSVSWYQQTPGQGLQFLFEYFSETQRNKGNFPGRFSGRQFSNSRSEMNVSTLELGDSALYLCASSPISNTEAFFGQGTRLTVV.

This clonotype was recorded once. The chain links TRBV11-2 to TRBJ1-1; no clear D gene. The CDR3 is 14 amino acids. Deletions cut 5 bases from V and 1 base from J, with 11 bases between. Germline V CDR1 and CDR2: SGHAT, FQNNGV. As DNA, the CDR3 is TGTGCCAGCAGCCTGTCGTTTTCGAACACTGAAGCTTTCTTT. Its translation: CASSLSFSNTEAFF. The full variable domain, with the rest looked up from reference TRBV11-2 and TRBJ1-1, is EAGVAQSPRYKIIEKRQSVAFWCNPISGHATLYWYQQILGQGPKLLIQFQNNGVVDDSQLPKDRFSAERLKGVDSTLKIQPAKLEDSAVYLCASSLSFSNTEAFFGQGTRLTVV.

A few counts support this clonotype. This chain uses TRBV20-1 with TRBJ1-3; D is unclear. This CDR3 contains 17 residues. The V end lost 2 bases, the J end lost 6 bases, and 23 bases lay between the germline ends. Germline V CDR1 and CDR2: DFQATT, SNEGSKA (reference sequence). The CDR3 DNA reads TGCAGTGCTAGAATCAGTGATAAAGGGCTTGGAGAAAACACCATATATTTT. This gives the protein CSARISDKGLGENTIYF.

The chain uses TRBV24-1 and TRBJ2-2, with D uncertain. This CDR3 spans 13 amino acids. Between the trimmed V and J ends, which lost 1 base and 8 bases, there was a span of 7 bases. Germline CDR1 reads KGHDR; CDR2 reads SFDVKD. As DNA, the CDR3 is TGTGCCACCAGTGATTTTTCCGGAGGGGAGCTGTTTTTT. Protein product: CATSDFSGGELFF.